This record looks at one TCR beta chain sequence and its context. This clone was detected only a few times. Its binding antigen is unknown. The record has no base qualities; no much larger clone is one base away. The library was prepared using the immunoSEQ multiplex PCR assay. The study's processing was this. A statistical classification framework was built for diagnosing cytomegalovirus status from the catalog of TCR beta chain sequences. TCRdb carries this immuneACCESS record with in-frame sequences only. Its versions omit some clonotypes, under half of them owing to an unresolved V gene in the studies checked, with the rest unexplained. The V and J calls and clone size were taken over from that table, and D and trimming were inferred from the DNA. This sample is represented by over 150,000 clones; more than 70% of them were singletons. The ten most abundant clones make up around 2.1% of the sample.

The CDR3 runs 13 residues from the cysteine to the phenylalanine. This entry keeps only the CDR3 DNA: 39 bases, framed from base 1. V lost 2 bases and J lost 6 bases; the stretch between them is 12 bases long. The CDR1 and CDR2 encoded by the germline V gene are SGHRS and YFSETQ. The data are from a study of cytomegalovirus exposure and HLA in healthy donors (dated by TCRdb to about 2017). Notes on the research overall: According to a later analysis, one platform produced both the 120 validation repertoires and the 620 or so repertoires of the first cohort. To predict cytomegalovirus infection status, the study combined high-throughput TCR immunosequencing, statistical association of individual TCRs with disease status, and machine learning. The aim of the study was to test whether cataloging public T cell receptors could identify signatures of past pathogen exposure. Along with the approximately 700-subject first cohort, a separate validation cohort of roughly 110 different subjects was used.

The donors were included in the validation cohort of over a hundred subjects, a group kept apart from the roughly 680-subject first cohort. Beyond this particular receptor, the publication reports: A total of around 150 TCR beta chains were listed by the study as associated with cytomegalovirus. In vitro tests confirmed that a few of the cytomegalovirus-associated TCR beta chains recognize cytomegalovirus antigens. Across donors, most TCR sequences were observed very rarely, whereas some public TCRs were present in many individuals. The authors suggested that the approach could potentially be extended to other disease states and immunological phenotypes. A later analysis found that TCRs clustered in the first cohort also tended to co-occur in the 95 to 150 validation repertoires, with just under 95% of cluster scores above 0. The classifier was reported to diagnose cytomegalovirus status with high specificity and sensitivity in both the original cohort and the validation cohort. A later analysis lacked HLA typing for the validation cohort, so it scored co-occurrence in that cohort across all 120 or so repertoires.

Sequencing used PBMCs. The sequence is built from TRBV5-1 and TRBJ2-7, with a tentative D gene TRBD2 over 6 matching bases. This TCR was sampled from a human donor in good health. For the CDR3, the sequence is CASSFGGSGEQYF. The nucleotide sequence is TGCGCCAGCAGCTTCGGAGGGAGCGGCGAGCAGTACTTC.